This TCR beta chain was recovered during a study of OX40 agonist ivuxolimab in advanced cancers. Study-level background: The dose of intravenous ivuxolimab that patients received every 2 weeks ranged from 0.01 to 10 mg/kg. One hepatocellular carcinoma and a couple of cutaneous melanoma patients partially responded. The study, taken as a whole, reports: Those patients achieving a partial response at 0.1-3.0 mg/kg showed among the lowest clonal expansion.

Produced via immunoSEQ multiplex PCR; TCRdb's table is partial and in-frame only. The data contain about 100,000 clones, approximately 90% of them singletons. As concerns this clone: Antigen specificity is unknown.

Per the germline V gene, CDR1 is SGHTA and CDR2 is FQGNSA. V gave up 2 bases and J gave up 2 bases, with 15 bases separating them. This CDR3 has 16 amino acids. This receptor was taken from an adult with an advanced solid tumor such as melanoma, head and neck, liver or kidney cancer. The chain uses TRBV7-2 and TRBJ1-1; no clear D gene. The specimen was CD4+ or CD8+ T cells sorted from blood, collected in a trial of the OX40 agonist ivuxolimab. CDR3 bases: TGTGCCAGCAGCTTATGGTTGCCATTACTTAACACTGAAGCTTTCTTT. This encodes CASSLWLPLLNTEAFF. Full variable domain (missing parts from reference TRBV7-2 and TRBJ1-1): GAGVSQSPSNKVTEKGKDVELRCDPISGHTALYWYRQSLGQGLEFLIYFQGNSAPDKSGLPSDRFSAERTGGSVSTLTIQRTQQEDSAVYLCASSLWLPLLNTEAFFGQGTRLTVV.